This note documents a single T cell receptor beta chain sequence. Its target is unknown. This sample is drawn from a study of PD-1 blockade in classical Hodgkin lymphoma. Study outcomes and limitations: CD8+ TCR diversity did not rise significantly by C4D1, unlike CD4+. Reports described newly diagnosed patients as having lower baseline TCR diversity than healthy donors. Lower baseline TCR diversity marked trial partial responders and progressors. What caused the repertoire differences, perhaps disease activity or prior therapy, remains undefined.

Regarding time point: cycle 4 day 1 (C4D1), after around six weeks of nivolumab. Relapses following autologous stem cell transplantation were seen in all patients, with brentuximab vedotin exposure varying. Germline V gene sequence: CDR1 SGHVS, CDR2 FQNEAQ. The CDR3 consists of 16 residues. Trimming removed 2 bases at V and 3 bases at J, with 14 bases between. Assay used: immunoSEQ multiplex PCR; TCRdb lists only in-frame clones, some missing. The sample comprises some 27,000 clones, 80% of which are singletons, and about 17% rests with the top ten. V is TRBV7-8 and J is TRBJ2-1; D is perhaps TRBD1 (6 bases). The sequence was obtained from a human donor with classical Hodgkin lymphoma. The sequences come from peripheral blood mononuclear cells (PBMCs), collected before the fourth cycle of nivolumab. The chain's CDR3 is CASSLFRTAIYNEQFF. The CDR3 region has the DNA TGTGCCAGCAGCTTATTTCGGACAGCGATCTACAATGAGCAGTTCTTC.